This T cell receptor beta chain was sequenced during a study of read filtering for tumor transcriptome and immune sequencing. Study-level information: Revised staging placed eight or nine patients in R-ISS I, 15 to 20 in II, 6 or 7 in III.

This clonotype has just a few counts. Its matching antigen is unknown. At one of its ends the junction is not consistent with the germline gene, which may arise from a read error. Molecular barcoded adaptors covering alpha/delta and beta/gamma chains were used on roughly 400 ng RNA. TCRdb recomputed calls from the reads with MiXCR, one row per CDR3 protein. There are some 140,000 distinct CDR3 sequences in the sample; over 10% occur only once, and 7% to 9% lies in the top ten. At the time of active disease, bone marrow was collected from every patient. The CDR3 sequence is 15 residues long. Germline V CDR1 and CDR2: SNHLY, FYNNEI. Study observations and caveats: IR-seq captured clonotypes deeper and more reliably than RNA-seq. About 77% of IR-seq clonotypes had a single read, yet these held roughly 3.8% of reads.

Sequenced sample: a population of CD138-negative cells sorted from bone marrow. V usage is TRBV2 and J usage is TRBJ1-5, with a weak D call TRBD1 (5 bases). The receptor was isolated from a donor at least 40 years old with multiple myeloma. Here the CDR3 DNA reads TGTGCCAGCAGTCCACGGACACAAGGCAATCGGCCCCAGCATTTT. Translation: CASSPRTQGNRPQHF. Variable domain in full (rest from reference TRBV2 and TRBJ1-5): EPEVTQTPSHQVTQMGQEVILRCVPISNHLYFYWYRQILGQKVEFLVSFYNNEISEKSEIFDDQFSVERPDGSNFTLKIRSTKLEDSAMYFCASSPRTQGNRPQHFGDGTRLSIL.